The T cell receptor beta chain described here comes from a study of control samples from healthy donors and cancer patients (dated by TCRdb to between 2020 and 2021). Concerning this clone: What this receptor recognizes is not known. Base qualities were left out, and no much larger clone turns up one base away.

Sequences WSHSY (CDR1) and SAAADI (CDR2) are obtained from the germline V gene. Deletion took 6 bases off V and 4 bases off J, with a span of 22 bases between the germline ends. The CDR3 runs 16 residues from the cysteine to the phenylalanine. Just CDR3 DNA is preserved here, 48 bases in frame from base 1. The library was built by means of the immunoSEQ multiplex PCR assay. Sourced from immuneACCESS, this table was stored by TCRdb with only in-frame sequences that have V and J called. A share of the clones is absent; for the studies checked, an unresolved V gene accounts for under half, and the remainder has no known explanation. This sample comprises about 67,000 clones, roughly 86% of them detected only once. In total, the top ten clones hold 2% to 2.5% of the sample.

This TCR came from a woman aged 50 to 60 with head and neck cancer. Sequencing used PBMCs. The chain joins TRBV10-2 to TRBJ2-7, and TRBD2 may be the D gene, going by 6 matching bases. The CDR3: CASRSGLPQEGYEQYF. The DNA is as follows: TGCGCCAGCAGGTCAGGACTCCCCCAGGAGGGTTACGAGCAGTACTTC.